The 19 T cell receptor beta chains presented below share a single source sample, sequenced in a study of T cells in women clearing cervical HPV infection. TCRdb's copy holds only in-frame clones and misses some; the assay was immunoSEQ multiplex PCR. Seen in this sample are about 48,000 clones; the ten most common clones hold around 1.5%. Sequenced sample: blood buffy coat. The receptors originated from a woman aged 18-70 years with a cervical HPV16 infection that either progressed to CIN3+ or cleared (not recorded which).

Incomplete CDR3 DNA: TGTGCCAGCTCACCACTCGGGGGGGGCACTAAACACACTGAA. Its translation: CASSPLGGGTKHTE. In full, the CDR3 reads CASSPLGGGTKHTEAFF. V and J are TRBV18 and TRBJ1-1; D perhaps matches TRBD1 (6 bases). The read finishes 3 residues shy of the CDR3 end, and the germline J gene is used to complete it. Germline CDR1 KGHSH, CDR2 LQKENI. The CDR3 spans 17 residues. V was cut by 1 base and J by 3 bases, with 18 bases left in between.

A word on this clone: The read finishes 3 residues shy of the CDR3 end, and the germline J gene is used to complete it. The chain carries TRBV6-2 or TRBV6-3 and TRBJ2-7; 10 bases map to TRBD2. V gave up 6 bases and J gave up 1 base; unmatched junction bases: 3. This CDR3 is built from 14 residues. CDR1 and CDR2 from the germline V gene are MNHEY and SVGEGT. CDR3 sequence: CASRIAGGSYEQYF. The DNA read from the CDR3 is TGTGCCAGCAGGATAGCGGGAGGATCCTACGAG.

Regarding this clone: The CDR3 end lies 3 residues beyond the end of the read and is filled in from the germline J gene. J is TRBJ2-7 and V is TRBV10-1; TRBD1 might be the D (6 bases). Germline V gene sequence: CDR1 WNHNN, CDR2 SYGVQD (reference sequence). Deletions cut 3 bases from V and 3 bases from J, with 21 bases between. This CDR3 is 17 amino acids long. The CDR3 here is CASSEGVGARSHYEQYF. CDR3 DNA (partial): TGCGCCAGCAGTGAAGGTGTGGGGGCTAGGTCCCACTACGAG.

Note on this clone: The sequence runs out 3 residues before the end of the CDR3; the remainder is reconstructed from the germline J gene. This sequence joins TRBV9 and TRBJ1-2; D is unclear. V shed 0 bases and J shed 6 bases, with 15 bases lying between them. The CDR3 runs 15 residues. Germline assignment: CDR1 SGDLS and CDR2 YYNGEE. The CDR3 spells CASSVAPGPLDGYTF. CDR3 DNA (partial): TGTGCCAGCAGCGTAGCCCCCGGTCCATTAGATGGC.

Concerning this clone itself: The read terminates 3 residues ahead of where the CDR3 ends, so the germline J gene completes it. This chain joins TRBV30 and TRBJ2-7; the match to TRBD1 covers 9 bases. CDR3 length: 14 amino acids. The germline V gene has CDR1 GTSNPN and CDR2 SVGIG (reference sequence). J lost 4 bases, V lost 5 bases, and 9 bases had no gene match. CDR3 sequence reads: CAWGPGQGGYEQYF. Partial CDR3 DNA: TGTGCCTGGGGTCCGGGACAGGGTGGATACGAG.

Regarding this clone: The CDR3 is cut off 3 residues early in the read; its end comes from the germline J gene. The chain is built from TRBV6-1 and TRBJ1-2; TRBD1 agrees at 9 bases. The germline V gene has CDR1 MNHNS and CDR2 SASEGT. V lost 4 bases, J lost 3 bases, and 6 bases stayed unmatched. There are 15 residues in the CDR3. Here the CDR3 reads CASSAGTGKYYGYTF. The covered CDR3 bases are TGTGCCAGCAGTGCCGGGACAGGGAAGTACTATGGC.

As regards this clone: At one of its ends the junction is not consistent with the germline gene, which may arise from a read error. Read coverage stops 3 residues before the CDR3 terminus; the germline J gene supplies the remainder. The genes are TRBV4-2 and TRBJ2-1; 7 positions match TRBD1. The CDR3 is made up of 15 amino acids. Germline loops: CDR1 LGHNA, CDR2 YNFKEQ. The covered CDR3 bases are TGCGCCAGCAGCCAATTCGAGGGGGCCCAGGGTGAG. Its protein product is CASSQFEGAQGE. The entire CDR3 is CASSQFEGAQGEQFF.

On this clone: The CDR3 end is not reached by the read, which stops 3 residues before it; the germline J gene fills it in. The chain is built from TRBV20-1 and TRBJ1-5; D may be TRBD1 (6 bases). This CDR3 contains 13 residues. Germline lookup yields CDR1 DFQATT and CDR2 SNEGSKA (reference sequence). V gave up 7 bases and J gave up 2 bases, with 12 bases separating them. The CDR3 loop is CSGQTGRNQPQHF. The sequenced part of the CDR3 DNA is TGCAGTGGCCAAACAGGGCGCAATCAGCCC.

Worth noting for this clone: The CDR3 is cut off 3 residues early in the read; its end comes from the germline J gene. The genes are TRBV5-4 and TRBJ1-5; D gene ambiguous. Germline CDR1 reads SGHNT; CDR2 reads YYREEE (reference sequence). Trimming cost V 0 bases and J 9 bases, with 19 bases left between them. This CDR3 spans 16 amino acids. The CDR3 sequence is CASSLGGGSPEGPQHF. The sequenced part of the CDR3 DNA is TGTGCCAGCAGCTTGGGAGGCGGGAGCCCAGAGGGGCCC.

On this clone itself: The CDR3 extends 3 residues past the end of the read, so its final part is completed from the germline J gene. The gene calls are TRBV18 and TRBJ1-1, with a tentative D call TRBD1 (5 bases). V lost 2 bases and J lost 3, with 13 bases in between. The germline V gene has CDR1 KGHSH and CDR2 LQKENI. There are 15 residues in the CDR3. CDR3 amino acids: CASSPLGGMDTEAFF. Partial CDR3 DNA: TGTGCCAGCTCACCATTGGGGGGTATGGACACTGAA. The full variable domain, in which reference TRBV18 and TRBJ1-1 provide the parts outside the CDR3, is NAGVMQNPRHLVRRRGQEARLRCSPMKGHSHVYWYRQLPEEGLKFMVYLQKENIIDESGMPKERFSAEFPKEGPSILRIQQVVRGDSAAYFCASSPLGGMDTEAFFGQGTRLTVV.

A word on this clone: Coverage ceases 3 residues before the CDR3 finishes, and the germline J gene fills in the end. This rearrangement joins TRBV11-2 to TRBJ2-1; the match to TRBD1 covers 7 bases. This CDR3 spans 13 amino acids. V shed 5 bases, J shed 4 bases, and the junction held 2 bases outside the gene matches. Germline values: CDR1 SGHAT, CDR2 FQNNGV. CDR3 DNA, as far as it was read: TGTGCCAGCAGCCAGGGGGAATACAATGAG. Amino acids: CASSQGEYNE. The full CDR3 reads CASSQGEYNEQFF. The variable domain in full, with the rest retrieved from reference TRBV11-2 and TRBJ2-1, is EAGVAQSPRYKIIEKRQSVAFWCNPISGHATLYWYQQILGQGPKLLIQFQNNGVVDDSQLPKDRFSAERLKGVDSTLKIQPAKLEDSAVYLCASSQGEYNEQFFGPGTRLTVL.

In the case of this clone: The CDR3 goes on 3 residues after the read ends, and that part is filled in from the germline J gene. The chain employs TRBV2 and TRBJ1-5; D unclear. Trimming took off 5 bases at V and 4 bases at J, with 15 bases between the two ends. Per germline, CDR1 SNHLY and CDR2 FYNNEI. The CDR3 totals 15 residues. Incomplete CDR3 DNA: TGTGCCAGCAGTTCTGAGGGCGGGTGGAATCAGCCC. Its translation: CASSSEGGWNQP. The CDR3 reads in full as CASSSEGGWNQPQHF.

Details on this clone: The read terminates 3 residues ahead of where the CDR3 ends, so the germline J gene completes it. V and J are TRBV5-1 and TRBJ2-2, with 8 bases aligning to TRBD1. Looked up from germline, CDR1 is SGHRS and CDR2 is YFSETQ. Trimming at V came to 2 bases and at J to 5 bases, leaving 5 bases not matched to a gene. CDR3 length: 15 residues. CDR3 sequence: CASSLGQGFTGELFF. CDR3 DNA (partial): TGCGCCAGCAGCTTAGGACAGGGATTTACCGGGGAG.

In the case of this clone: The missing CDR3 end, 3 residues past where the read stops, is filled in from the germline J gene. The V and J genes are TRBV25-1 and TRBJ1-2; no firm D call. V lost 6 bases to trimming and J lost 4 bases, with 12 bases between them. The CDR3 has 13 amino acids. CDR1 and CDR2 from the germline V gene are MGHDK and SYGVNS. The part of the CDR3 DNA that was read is TGTGCCAGCAGACGCGGTGAAAGCTATGGC. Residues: CASRRGESYG. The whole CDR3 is CASRRGESYGYTF.

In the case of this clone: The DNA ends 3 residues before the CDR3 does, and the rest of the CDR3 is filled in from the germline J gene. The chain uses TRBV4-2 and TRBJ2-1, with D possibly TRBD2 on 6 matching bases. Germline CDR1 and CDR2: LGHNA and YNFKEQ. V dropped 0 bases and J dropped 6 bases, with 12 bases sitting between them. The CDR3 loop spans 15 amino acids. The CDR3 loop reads CASSQDRLARNEQFF. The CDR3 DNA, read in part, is TGTGCCAGCAGCCAAGATAGGCTAGCGCGCAATGAG.

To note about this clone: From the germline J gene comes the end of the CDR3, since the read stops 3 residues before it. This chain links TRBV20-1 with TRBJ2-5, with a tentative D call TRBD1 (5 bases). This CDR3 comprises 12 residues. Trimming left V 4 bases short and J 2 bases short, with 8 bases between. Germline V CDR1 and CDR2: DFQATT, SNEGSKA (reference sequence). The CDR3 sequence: CSAKAGQETQYF. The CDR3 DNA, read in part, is TGCAGTGCTAAGGCAGGGCAAGAGACC.

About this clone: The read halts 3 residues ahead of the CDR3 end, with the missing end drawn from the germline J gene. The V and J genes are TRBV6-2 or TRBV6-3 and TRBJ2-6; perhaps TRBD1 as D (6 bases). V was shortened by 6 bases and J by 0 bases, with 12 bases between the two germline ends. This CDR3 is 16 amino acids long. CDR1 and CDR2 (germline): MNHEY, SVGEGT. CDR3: CASSPKGVSGANVLTF. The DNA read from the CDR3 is TGTGCCAGCAGCCCGAAGGGGGTCTCTGGGGCCAACGTC.

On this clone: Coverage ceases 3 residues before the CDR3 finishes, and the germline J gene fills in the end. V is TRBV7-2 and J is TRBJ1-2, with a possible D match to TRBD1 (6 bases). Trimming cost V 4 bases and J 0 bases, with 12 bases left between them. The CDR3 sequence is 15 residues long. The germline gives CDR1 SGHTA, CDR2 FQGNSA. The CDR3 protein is CASSSLQGPNYGYTF. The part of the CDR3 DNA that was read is TGTGCCAGCAGCTCATTACAGGGTCCTAACTATGGC.

The CDR3 DNA, read in part, is TGCAGTGCCCCCCTCCAGGGGAGGAATGAG. This sequence encodes CSAPLQGRNE. The whole CDR3 protein is CSAPLQGRNEQFF. The J gene is TRBJ2-1, the V gene TRBV20-1; D possibly uses TRBD1 or TRBD2 (6 bases each). The CDR3 end is not reached by the read, which stops 3 residues before it; the germline J gene fills it in. V gave up 6 bases and J gave up 7 bases, with 16 bases separating them. CDR1 DFQATT and CDR2 SNEGSKA come from the germline V gene (reference sequence). The CDR3 is 13 residues long.